This T cell receptor (beta chain) derives from a study of identical twins. Germline V gene data show CDR1 as SGHAT and CDR2 as FQNNGV. V dropped 0 bases and J dropped 8 bases, with 8 bases sitting between them. This CDR3 has 13 amino acids. MiXCR was run by TCRdb on the 5' RACE reads, yielding one entry per CDR3 protein. The table includes approximately 690,000 distinct CDR3 sequences, roughly 6% detected once. This clonotype was recorded a few times. This TCR was recovered from a man younger than 30 in good health. The chain joins TRBV11-2 to TRBJ2-1; D uncertain. Specimen: naive T cells sorted from blood. The CDR3 here is CASSLDHSDEQFF. In nucleotides, the CDR3 is TGTGCCAGCAGCTTAGATCATTCGGATGAGCAGTTCTTC.